This paragraph covers one TCR beta chain sequence. Antigen: not known. From germline, CDR1 is SNHLY and CDR2 FYNNEI. J was trimmed by 6 bases and V by 6 bases; bases with no gene match: 12. This CDR3 is 16 amino acids long. This record belongs to a study of Ad26.COV2.S vaccination and SARS-CoV-2 variants. Notes on the study in general: The study found higher spike-specific TCR breadth in vaccine than placebo recipients. Substantial breadth was reportedly displayed by spike-specific CD8+ and CD4+ T cell responses after vaccination. Breadth and depth estimates from TCRs may understate total T cell responses.

Clones were read by immunoSEQ multiplex PCR, and TCRdb kept only the in-frame ones, dropping some. This repertoire shows roughly 380,000 clones, about 90% found once; its top ten account for around 4%. V gene TRBV2 combines with J gene TRBJ2-2; 8 bases align to TRBD2. The starting material was peripheral blood, obtained after recovery from COVID-19. The sequence came from a human donor who had recovered from COVID-19. The CDR3 protein is CASRGFEAGAPGELFF. The CDR3, as DNA: TGTGCCAGCAGGGGGTTCGAAGCGGGGGCCCCCGGGGAGCTGTTTTTT.